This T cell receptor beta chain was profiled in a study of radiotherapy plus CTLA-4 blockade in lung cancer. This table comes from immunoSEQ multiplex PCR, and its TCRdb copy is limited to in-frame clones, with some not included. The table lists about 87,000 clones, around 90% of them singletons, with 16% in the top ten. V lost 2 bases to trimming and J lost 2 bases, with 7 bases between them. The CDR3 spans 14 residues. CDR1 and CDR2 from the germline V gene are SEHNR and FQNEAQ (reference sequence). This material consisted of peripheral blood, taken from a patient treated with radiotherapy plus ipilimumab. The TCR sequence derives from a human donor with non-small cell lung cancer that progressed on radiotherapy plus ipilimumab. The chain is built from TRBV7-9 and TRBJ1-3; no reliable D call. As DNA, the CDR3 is TGTGCCAGCAGCTTACGGGTAACTGGAAACACCATATATTTT. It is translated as CASSLRVTGNTIYF.